This TCR beta chain was profiled in a study of beta chain features in type 1 diabetes. Across the study: All of the samples together had more than 95 million sorted cells examined.

Since all of the isolated RNA was reverse transcribed, expressed TCRB transcripts were what got sequenced. The method was immunoSEQ multiplex PCR; TCRdb's version includes in-frame clones alone and lacks a portion of them. The data contain around 280,000 clones, 7% to 9% of them singletons. This clone has a handful of counts. Its antigen is undetermined. The germline V and J ends were trimmed by 0 bases and 0 bases, with 5 bases remaining between them. The CDR3 loop spans 15 amino acids. CDR1 and CDR2 from the germline V gene are LNHNV and YYDKDF (reference sequence). The study, taken as a whole, reports: Lower insertion and higher deletion counts appeared at VDJ junctions in type 1 diabetes patients.

The chain carries TRBV15 and TRBJ1-4; D not certain. The clonotype originates from a woman aged 18-29 years in good health. The sequenced sample was central memory CD4+ T cells from blood. This CDR3 reads CATSRESATNEKLFF. As DNA, the CDR3 is TGTGCCACCAGCAGAGAGTCTGCAACTAATGAAAAACTGTTTTTT. The full variable domain, in which reference TRBV15 and TRBJ1-4 provide the parts outside the CDR3, is DAMVIQNPRYQVTQFGKPVTLSCSQTLNHNVMYWYQQKSSQAPKLLFHYYDKDFNNEADTPDNFQSRRPNTSFCFLDIRSPGLGDTAMYLCATSRESATNEKLFFGSGTQLSVL.